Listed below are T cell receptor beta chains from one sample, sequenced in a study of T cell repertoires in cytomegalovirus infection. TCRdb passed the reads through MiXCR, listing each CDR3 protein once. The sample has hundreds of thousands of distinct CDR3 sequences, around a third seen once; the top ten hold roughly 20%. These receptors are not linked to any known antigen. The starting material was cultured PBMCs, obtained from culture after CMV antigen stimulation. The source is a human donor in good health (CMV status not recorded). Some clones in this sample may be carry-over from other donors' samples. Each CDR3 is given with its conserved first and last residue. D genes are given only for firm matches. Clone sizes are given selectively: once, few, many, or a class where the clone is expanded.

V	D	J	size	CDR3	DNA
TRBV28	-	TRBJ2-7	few	CASSSEGGPYEQYF	TGTGCCAGCAGTTCCGAGGGGGGGCCCTACGAGCAGTACTTC
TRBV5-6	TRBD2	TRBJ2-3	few	CASSSLTASGRYPVADTQYF	TGTGCCAGCAGCTCCTTGACGGCTAGCGGGAGGTATCCGGTTGCAGATACGCAGTATTTT
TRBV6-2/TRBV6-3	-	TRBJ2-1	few	CASLLSITYNEQFF	TGTGCCTCCCTCCTCAGCATCACCTACAATGAGCAGTTCTTC
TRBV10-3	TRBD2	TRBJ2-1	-	CAIRGGTSGTLSSYNEQFF	TGTGCCATCAGGGGAGGGACTAGCGGGACCCTTAGCTCCTACAATGAGCAGTTCTTC
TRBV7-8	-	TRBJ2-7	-	CASSLGSTGRNEQYF	TGTGCCAGCAGCTTAGGCTCGACAGGGAGGAACGAGCAGTACTTC
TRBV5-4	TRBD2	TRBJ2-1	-	CASSLPSGRADPAF	TGTGCCAGCAGCTTACCTAGCGGGAGGGCCGATCCAGCCTTC
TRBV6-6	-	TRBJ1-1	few	CASRLSEGTEAFF	TGTGCCAGCAGACTATCTGAAGGCACTGAAGCTTTCTTT
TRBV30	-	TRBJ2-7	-	CAWSAKGGAAQYF	TGTGCCTGGAGTGCGAAGGGGGGTGCCGCGCAGTACTTC
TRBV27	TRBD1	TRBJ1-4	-	CASSRRDSRAINEKLFF	TGTGCCAGCAGTCGCAGGGACAGCCGAGCCATTAATGAAAAACTGTTTTTT
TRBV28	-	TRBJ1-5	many	CASSSGNNQPQHF	TGTGCCAGCAGTTCAGGGAACAATCAGCCCCAGCATTTT
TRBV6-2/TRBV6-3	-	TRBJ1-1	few	CASTRWTEAFF	TGTGCCAGCACCCGCTGGACTGAAGCTTTCTTT
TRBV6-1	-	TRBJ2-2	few	CAGRGVANTGELFF	TGTGCCGGCCGGGGAGTGGCGAACACCGGGGAGCTGTTTTTT
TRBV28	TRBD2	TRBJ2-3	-	CASSSWTSGGGDTQYF	TGTGCCAGCAGTTCCTGGACTAGCGGGGGAGGGGATACGCAGTATTTT
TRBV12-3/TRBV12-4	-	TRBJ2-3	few	CASSPVTGPREYF	TGTGCCAGCAGTCCCGTGACTGGTCCCCGGGAGTATTTT
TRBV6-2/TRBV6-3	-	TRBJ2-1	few	CASSPLWANSYNEQFF	TGTGCCAGCAGCCCTTTATGGGCAAACTCCTACAATGAGCAGTTCTTC
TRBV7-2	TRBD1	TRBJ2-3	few	CASSYNRGGDTQYF	TGTGCCAGCAGCTATAACAGGGGCGGGGATACGCAGTATTTT
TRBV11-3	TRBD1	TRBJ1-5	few	CASSSRQGFQPQHF	TGTGCCAGCAGCTCAAGACAGGGGTTCCAGCCCCAGCATTTT